This TCR beta chain was documented in a study of cytomegalovirus exposure and HLA in healthy donors. Study-wide context: Falling in the Caucasian-associated ancestry cluster were 65% to 90% of approximately 400 genotyped donors. Regarding the study as a whole: Relative to equally common others, HLA-associated TCR beta chains showed greater clonal expansion in a later analysis.

PCR amplification relied on 60 Vbeta primers (plus 13 Jbeta primers). TCRdb's copy holds only in-frame clones and misses some; the assay was immunoSEQ multiplex PCR. The table lists 190,000 or so clones, with less than 0.85% in the top ten. To note about this clone: Its antigen is not identified.

The sequenced sample consisted of PBMCs. This clonotype originated in a boy younger than 18 in good health and CMV-seronegative.

The CDR3 region has the DNA TGTGCCAGCAGCCCTCGACTAGCGGGGAATACCTATGAGCAGTTCTTC. Protein sequence: CASSPRLAGNTYEQFF. The chain carries TRBV11-2 and TRBJ2-1; 11 bases agree with TRBD2. This CDR3 is built from 16 residues. Germline V gene data show CDR1 as SGHAT and CDR2 as FQNNGV. After removal of 5 bases from V and 8 bases from J, the junction contained 11 bases not matched to a gene.